This T cell receptor (beta chain) originates from a study of control samples from healthy donors and cancer patients. Measured with immunoSEQ multiplex PCR; TCRdb has only the in-frame clones, and not every one. The sample includes some 200,000 clones, about nine tenths of them seen just once. Germline V CDR1 and CDR2: LNHDA, SQIVND (reference sequence). This CDR3 region has 11 residues. V dropped 4 bases and J dropped 7 bases, with 8 bases sitting between them. Material: blood. This TCR came from a woman aged 25 to 45 in good health. This chain joins TRBV19 and TRBJ2-7; maybe TRBD1 (5 bases). In DNA, the CDR3 is TGTGCCAGTAGTAACAGGTTTGAGCAGTACTTC. Translating gives CASSNRFEQYF.